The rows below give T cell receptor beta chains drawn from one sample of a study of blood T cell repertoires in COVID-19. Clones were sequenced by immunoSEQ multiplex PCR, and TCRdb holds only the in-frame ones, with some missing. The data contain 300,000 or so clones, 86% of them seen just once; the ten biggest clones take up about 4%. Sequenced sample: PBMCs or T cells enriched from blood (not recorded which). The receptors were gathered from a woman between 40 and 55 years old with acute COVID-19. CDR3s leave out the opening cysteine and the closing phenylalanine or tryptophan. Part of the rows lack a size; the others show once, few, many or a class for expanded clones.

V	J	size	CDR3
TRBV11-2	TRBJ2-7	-	ASSLGGRSSYEQY
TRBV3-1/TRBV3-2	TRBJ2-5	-	ASRDREETQY
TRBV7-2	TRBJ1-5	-	ASSFTGTTPNQPQH
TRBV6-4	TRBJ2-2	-	ASVPGLHGVGELF
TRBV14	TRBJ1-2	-	ASSVRQQHGYT
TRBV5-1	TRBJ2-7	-	ASSLVTGGRDEQY
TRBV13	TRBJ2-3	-	ASSDRTSGYTDTQY
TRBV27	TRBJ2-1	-	ASSSLGGRAYNEQF
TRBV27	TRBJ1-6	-	ASSLVVGQGHSPLH
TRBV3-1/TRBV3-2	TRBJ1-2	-	ASSQRSSAINYGYT
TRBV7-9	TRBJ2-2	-	ASSGDRGRSGELF
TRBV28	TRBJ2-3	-	ASSSPGQGYADTQY
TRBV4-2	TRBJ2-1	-	ASSQDTGYNEQF
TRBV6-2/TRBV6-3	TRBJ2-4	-	ASSYSGMAKNIQY
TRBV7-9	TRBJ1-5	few	ASSIGLGNQPQH
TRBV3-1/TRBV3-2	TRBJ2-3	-	ASSRTGTSGDTQY
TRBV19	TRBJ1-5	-	ASSSTWTGNQPQH
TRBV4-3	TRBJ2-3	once	ASSQDVYTDTQY
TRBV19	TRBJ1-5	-	ASSTGQTTGQPQH
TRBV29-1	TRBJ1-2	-	SVRPGQGALDYGYT
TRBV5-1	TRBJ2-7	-	ASTPVGGTYEQY
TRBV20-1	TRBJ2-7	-	SASLGTITYEQY
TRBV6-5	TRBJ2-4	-	ASSAGGSIKNIQY
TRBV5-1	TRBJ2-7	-	ASSLDRSYEQY
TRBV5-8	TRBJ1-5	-	ASSLVGASQPQH
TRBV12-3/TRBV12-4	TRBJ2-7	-	ASTTGGSYEQY
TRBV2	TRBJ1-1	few	ASSEPDRAEAF
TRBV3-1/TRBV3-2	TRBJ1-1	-	ASSPTAGGRRMNTEAF
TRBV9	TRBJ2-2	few	ASSVTPTGTGELF
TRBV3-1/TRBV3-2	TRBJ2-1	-	ASSQGSRVGSEQF
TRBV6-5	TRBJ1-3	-	ASSYPGSGTIY
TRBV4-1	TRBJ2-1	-	ASSQPGTGKNNEQF
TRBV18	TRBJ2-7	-	ASSPVSGQTPSYEQY
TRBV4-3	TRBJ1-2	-	ASSQDKNNYGYT
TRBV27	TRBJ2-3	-	ASRKYPGLAADTQY
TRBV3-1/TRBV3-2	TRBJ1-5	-	ASSPGGGVGQPQH
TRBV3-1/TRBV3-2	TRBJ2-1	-	ASSPGTSGPLQYNEQF
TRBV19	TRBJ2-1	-	ATIRQVSPNNEQF
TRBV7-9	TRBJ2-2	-	ASLRDTGELF
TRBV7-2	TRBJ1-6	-	ASSAPGREVFPLIPPLH